A selection of T cell receptor beta chains follows, all from one sample in a study of blood T cells in healthy people across ages. MiXCR, applied by TCRdb to the 5' RACE reads, yields one record per CDR3 protein. This sample carries around 800,000 distinct CDR3 sequences, about 53% of them seen once, and the ten largest clones take 41%. Sequenced material: blood. The receptors were sampled from a man older than 75 in good health. The CDR3 runs from the conserved cysteine through the conserved F or W. The order of the fields is CDR3 protein, J gene, clone size, V gene. Clone sizes are given selectively: once, few, many, or a class where the clone is expanded.

CASSLDDTGETQYF	TRBJ2-5	few	TRBV4-2
CATSDLGLAGGNQGVDEQFF	TRBJ2-1	-	TRBV24-1
CASSRIGQGDDGYTF	TRBJ1-2	-	TRBV12-3/TRBV12-4
CASSGQSHSPLHF	TRBJ1-6	-	TRBV7-2
CASSSLDSYNEQFF	TRBJ2-1	few	TRBV11-2
CASSPGGYNTEAFF	TRBJ1-1	once	TRBV28
CASSSLAGTPNEQFF	TRBJ2-1	-	TRBV5-4
CASSRAGASYEQYF	TRBJ2-7	few	TRBV25-1
CASSVTSGRAGETQYF	TRBJ2-5	-	TRBV9
CASSPMGTQYF	TRBJ2-5	few	TRBV28
CASSPPGTIAYEQYF	-	-	TRBV18